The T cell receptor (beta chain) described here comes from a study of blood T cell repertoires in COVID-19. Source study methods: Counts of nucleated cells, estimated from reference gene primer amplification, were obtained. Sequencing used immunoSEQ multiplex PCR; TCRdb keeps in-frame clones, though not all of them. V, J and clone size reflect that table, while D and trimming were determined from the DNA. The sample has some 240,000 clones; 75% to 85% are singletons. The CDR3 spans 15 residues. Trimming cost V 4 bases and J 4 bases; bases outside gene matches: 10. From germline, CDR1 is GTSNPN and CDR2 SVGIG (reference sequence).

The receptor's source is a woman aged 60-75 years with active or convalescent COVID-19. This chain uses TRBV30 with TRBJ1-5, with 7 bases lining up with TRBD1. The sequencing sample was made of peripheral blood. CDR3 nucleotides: TGTGCCTGGAAACAACAGGGGATTAGTAATCAGCCCCAGCATTTT. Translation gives CAWKQQGISNQPQHF.